Listed below are T cell receptor beta chains from one sample, sequenced in a study of T cell responses to AZD1222 COVID-19 vaccine. TCRdb's copy holds only in-frame clones and misses some; the assay was immunoSEQ multiplex PCR. The table has some 190,000 clones, roughly 94% seen once. The sample was peripheral blood, taken 28 days after the second dose of the MenACWY control vaccine. These receptors were obtained from an adult who received the MenACWY meningococcal vaccine as a control. Each CDR3 is given with its conserved first and last residue. D genes are given only for firm matches. Size is stated for part of the rows, as once, few or many counts, or as a class when the clone is expanded.

D	size	V	J	DNA	CDR3
TRBD1	-	TRBV25-1	TRBJ1-2	TGTGCCAGCAGTGATGTAACAGGGGACTATGGCTACACCTTC	CASSDVTGDYGYTF
-	-	TRBV9	TRBJ1-3	TGTGCCAGCAGCGTAGGTCCCCCAGAAGCTGGAAACACCATATATTTT	CASSVGPPEAGNTIYF
TRBD1	-	TRBV28	TRBJ1-2	TGTGCCAGCAGTTCAGGGGGCGGCTATGGCTACACCTTC	CASSSGGGYGYTF
-	-	TRBV7-2	TRBJ1-5	TGTGCCAGCAGCTTACTGGGGGCTCGTCAGCCCCAGCATTTT	CASSLLGARQPQHF
-	-	TRBV14	TRBJ1-3	TGTGCCAGCAGCCTACCTTTGGGCACCATATATTTT	CASSLPLGTIYF
-	-	TRBV5-1	TRBJ1-4	TGCGCCAGCAGCTTGTCTCGTAATGAAAAACTGTTTTTT	CASSLSRNEKLFF
-	-	TRBV12-3/TRBV12-4	TRBJ2-3	TGTGCCAGCAGTTTTTACAACACAGATACGCAGTATTTT	CASSFYNTDTQYF
TRBD2	once	TRBV19	TRBJ2-1	TGTGCCAGTAGTATAGGACTAGCGGGATTCTACAATGAGCAGTTCTTC	CASSIGLAGFYNEQFF
-	-	TRBV7-2	TRBJ1-3	TGTGCCAGCAGCCCCGGCGGGGCACATGGAAACACCATATATTTT	CASSPGGAHGNTIYF
-	-	TRBV4-2	TRBJ1-2	TGTGCCAGCAGCCAGAGCCCGGTTAACTATGGCTACACCTTC	CASSQSPVNYGYTF
TRBD2	-	TRBV2	TRBJ2-7	TGTGCCAGCAGTGGGGGACTAGCGGGATTCTCCTACGAGCAGTACTTC	CASSGGLAGFSYEQYF
-	-	TRBV6-1	TRBJ1-2	TGTGCCAGCAGTGAAGCTGGAGGGCATGGCTACACCTTC	CASSEAGGHGYTF
-	-	TRBV6-5	TRBJ1-5	TGTGCCAGCAGAAGCTTACTCGGGGGCAATCAGCCCCAGCATTTT	CASRSLLGGNQPQHF
TRBD1	-	TRBV5-4	TRBJ1-6	TGTGCCAGCAGCAAGGGACAGGTGAATAATTCACCCCTCCACTTT	CASSKGQVNNSPLHF
-	-	TRBV27	TRBJ2-6	TGTGCCAGCAGCTACCTCATGGAGGGATCTGGGGCCAACGTCCTGACTTTC	CASSYLMEGSGANVLTF
-	-	TRBV30	TRBJ1-2	TGTGCCTGGAGTGTATGGACATCCGGAGTTACCTTC	CAWSVWTSGVTF
TRBD2	-	TRBV25-1	TRBJ2-5	TGTGCCAGCAGTGAGGGTGCGGGAGTAGAGACCCAGTACTTC	CASSEGAGVETQYF
-	-	TRBV12-5	TRBJ2-1	TGTGCTAGTGGTGATAGTGCACTATACGTCAATGAGCAGTTCTTC	CASGDSALYVNEQFF
-	-	TRBV30	TRBJ2-7	TGTGCCTGGAGTCGGGGGTCCCTCTCCTACGAGCAGTACTTC	CAWSRGSLSYEQYF
-	-	TRBV28	TRBJ1-2	TGTGCCAGCAGTCCGCCGGCAGTCTACTATGGCTACACCTTC	CASSPPAVYYGYTF
-	-	TRBV5-1	TRBJ2-1	TGCGCCAGCAGCCAGGGTTACAACAATGAGCAGTTCTTC	CASSQGYNNEQFF
-	-	TRBV2	TRBJ2-1	TGTGCCAGCGTCCCGGGGGCAGATTACAATGAGCAGTTCTTC	CASVPGADYNEQFF
TRBD1	few	TRBV30	TRBJ2-7	TGTGCCTGGAGTAGGGACAGGGCCTACGAGCAGTACTTC	CAWSRDRAYEQYF
-	-	TRBV5-1	TRBJ2-5	TGCGCCAGCAGTGGGGGCCAAGAGACCCAGTACTTC	CASSGGQETQYF
-	-	TRBV6-5	TRBJ1-1	TGTGCCAGCAGTCCAAAGGGACAGAACACTGAAGCTTTCTTT	CASSPKGQNTEAFF
-	-	TRBV19	TRBJ2-2	TGTGCCGCTAGGAACAGGGAGAACACCGGGGAGCTGTTTTTT	CAARNRENTGELFF
-	-	TRBV5-4	TRBJ2-2	TGTGCCAGCAGCTTACTGGTAAACACCGGGGAGCTGTTTTTT	CASSLLVNTGELFF
-	-	TRBV24-1	TRBJ2-1	TGTGCCACCAGTGATTTAGGGGGAGGGCCAAACAATGAGCAGTTCTTC	CATSDLGGGPNNEQFF
-	-	TRBV28	TRBJ1-2	TGTGCCAGCACCCCTAGGAACTATGGCTACACCTTC	CASTPRNYGYTF
-	-	TRBV30	TRBJ1-2	TGTGCCGGGCAGGGTGTGATCGGCTACACCTTC	CAGQGVIGYTF
-	-	TRBV19	TRBJ2-7	TGTGCCAGTAGTAAAGGCCTATCCTACGAGCAGTACTTC	CASSKGLSYEQYF
-	-	TRBV19	TRBJ2-2	TGTGCCAGTAGTATTCTTTCCGGGGAGCTGTTTTTT	CASSILSGELFF
TRBD2	-	TRBV29-1	TRBJ2-3	TGCAGCGTTGAAGGACTAGCGGGGGGGACAGATACGCAGTATTTT	CSVEGLAGGTDTQYF
-	-	TRBV7-8	TRBJ1-5	TGTGCCAGCAGCTTCGCCCGGGGCCTGAATCAGCCCCAGCATTTT	CASSFARGLNQPQHF
-	-	TRBV9	TRBJ1-6	TGTGCCAGCAGCGGGTCAAAAGCGGATTCACCCCTCCACTTT	CASSGSKADSPLHF
-	-	TRBV12-3/TRBV12-4	TRBJ2-3	TGTGCCAGCAGTTTAGTGGATACGCAGTATTTT	CASSLVDTQYF
TRBD2	-	TRBV18	TRBJ2-7	TGTGCCAGCTCACCACCCGGGACTAGCAGCTACGAGCAGTACTTC	CASSPPGTSSYEQYF
TRBD1	-	TRBV30	TRBJ1-1	TGTGCCTGGAGTGCGGGCCCCTCGGACAGGCGAAACACTGAAGCTTTCTTT	CAWSAGPSDRRNTEAFF
-	few	TRBV4-1	TRBJ2-1	TGCGCCAGCAGCCAAGTCCACCTGGTAACCTACGATGAGCAGTTCTTC	CASSQVHLVTYDEQFF
-	-	TRBV11-1	TRBJ1-3	TGTGCCAGCACCTTAGGCATCGGGATCTCTGGAAACACCATATATTTT	CASTLGIGISGNTIYF
-	-	TRBV2	TRBJ2-7	TGTGCCAGCAGTGATAGCCCACCGAACTACGAGCAGTACTTC	CASSDSPPNYEQYF
-	-	TRBV27	TRBJ1-6	TGTGCCAGCAGTTTCCGAGATTCACCCCTCCACTTT	CASSFRDSPLHF
-	-	TRBV3-1/TRBV3-2	TRBJ2-1	TGTGCCAGCAGCAAGCAGCCGACCGGGAATGAGCAGTTCTTC	CASSKQPTGNEQFF
TRBD2	-	TRBV25-1	TRBJ2-7	TGTGCCAGCAGTGGCGGGGGATTTGACGAGCAGTACTTC	CASSGGGFDEQYF
TRBD1	-	TRBV28	TRBJ1-4	TGTGCCAGCCACCCTCTACAGGGGGGAGATGAAAAACTGTTTTTT	CASHPLQGGDEKLFF